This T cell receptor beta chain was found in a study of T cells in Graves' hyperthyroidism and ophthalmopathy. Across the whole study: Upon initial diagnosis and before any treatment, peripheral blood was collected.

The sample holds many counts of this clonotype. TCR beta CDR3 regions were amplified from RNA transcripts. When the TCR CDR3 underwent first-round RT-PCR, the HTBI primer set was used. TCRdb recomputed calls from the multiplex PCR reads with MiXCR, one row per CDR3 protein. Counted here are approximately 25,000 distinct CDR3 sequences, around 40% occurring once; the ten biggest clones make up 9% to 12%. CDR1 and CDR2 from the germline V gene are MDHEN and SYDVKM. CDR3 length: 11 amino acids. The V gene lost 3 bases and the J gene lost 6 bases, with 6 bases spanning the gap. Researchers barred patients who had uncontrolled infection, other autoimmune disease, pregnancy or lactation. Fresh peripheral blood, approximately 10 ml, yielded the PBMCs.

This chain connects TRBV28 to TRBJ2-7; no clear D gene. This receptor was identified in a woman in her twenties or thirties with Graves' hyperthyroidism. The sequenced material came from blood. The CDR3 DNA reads TGTGCCAGCAGTTTTCTGGTCGAGCAGTACTTC. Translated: CASSFLVEQYF.